The clone carrying this T cell receptor (beta chain) has a handful of counts. TCRdb re-derived calls from the 5' RACE reads in MiXCR, one entry per CDR3 protein. This sample has around 93,000 distinct CDR3 sequences; about an eighth occur once, and the top ten carry about 4.4%. These data are taken from a study of early T cells in non-severe SARS-CoV-2 infection. Overall study context: Alpha and beta chains were unpaired, from unsorted whole-blood bulk RNA.

Deletions cut 5 bases from V and 5 bases from J, with 8 bases between. CDR1 MNHEY and CDR2 SVGAGI come from the germline V gene. This CDR3 is built from 12 residues. The chain employs TRBV6-5 and TRBJ2-3; D is unresolved. Sequencing was performed on whole blood, taken at baseline. This clonotype was sampled from an adult who was a healthcare worker with PCR-confirmed SARS-CoV-2 infection or an uninfected control (not recorded which). Here the CDR3 reads CASSRGIDTQYF. DNA of the CDR3: TGTGCCAGCAGTCGCGGCATAGATACGCAGTATTTT.